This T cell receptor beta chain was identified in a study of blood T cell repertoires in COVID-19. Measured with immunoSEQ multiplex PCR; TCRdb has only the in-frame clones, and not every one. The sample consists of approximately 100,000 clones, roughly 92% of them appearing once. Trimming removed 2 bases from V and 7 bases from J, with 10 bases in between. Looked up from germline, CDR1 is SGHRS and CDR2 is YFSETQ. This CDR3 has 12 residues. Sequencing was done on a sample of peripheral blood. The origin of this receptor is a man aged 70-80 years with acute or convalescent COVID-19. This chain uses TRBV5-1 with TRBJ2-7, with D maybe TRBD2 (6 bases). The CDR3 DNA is TGCGCCAGCAGCTTTGCGGGGCGAGAGCAGTACTTC. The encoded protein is CASSFAGREQYF.